This T cell receptor beta chain was recorded in a study of T-cell reconstitution after alpha-beta-depleted transplantation in children. This clonotype was observed a handful of times. Its antigen is currently unknown. Relative to the germline gene, one junction end is altered; a read error may explain this. General study results and limits: Some patients owed their high day-60 TCRbeta diversity to surviving recipient T cells and thymic progenitors. Several hundred graft clones that had expanded were reportedly the source of alpha-beta T cells about two months after transplant.

Unique molecular identifiers tagged the TCRbeta library. A single record per CDR3 protein comes from TCRdb applying MiXCR to the PCR reads. The sample has 250,000 to 300,000 distinct CDR3 sequences, roughly 11% seen once. Specimen: peripheral blood, collected 180 days after TCRalphabeta/CD19-depleted stem cell transplant. This clonotype was obtained from a male patient between 2 and 15 years old who had a stem cell transplant for chronic granulomatous disease, so the T cells may come from the graft donor.

DNA of the CDR3: TGTGTTAGTGGTTGGTTGGGAGGTGAGCAGTTCTTC. This translates into CVSGWLGGEQFF. The V gene is TRBV12-5, the J gene TRBJ2-1; D possibly corresponds to TRBD2 (6 bases). The CDR3 totals 12 residues. CDR1 LGHNT and CDR2 FRNRAP come from the germline V gene.